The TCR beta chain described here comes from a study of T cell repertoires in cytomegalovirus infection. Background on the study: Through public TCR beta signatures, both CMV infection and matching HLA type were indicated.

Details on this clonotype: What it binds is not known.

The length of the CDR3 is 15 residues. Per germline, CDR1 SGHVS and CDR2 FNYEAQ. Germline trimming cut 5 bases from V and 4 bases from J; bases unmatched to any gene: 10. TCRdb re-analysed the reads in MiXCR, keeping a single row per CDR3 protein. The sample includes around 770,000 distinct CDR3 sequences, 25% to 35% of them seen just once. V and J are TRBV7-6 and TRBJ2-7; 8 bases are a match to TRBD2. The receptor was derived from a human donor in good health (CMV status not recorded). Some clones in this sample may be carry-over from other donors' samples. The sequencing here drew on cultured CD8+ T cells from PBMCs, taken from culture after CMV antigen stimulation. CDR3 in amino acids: CASSPRLGGAYEQYF. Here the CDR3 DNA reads TGTGCCAGCAGCCCCCGGCTCGGGGGGGCGTACGAGCAGTACTTC.